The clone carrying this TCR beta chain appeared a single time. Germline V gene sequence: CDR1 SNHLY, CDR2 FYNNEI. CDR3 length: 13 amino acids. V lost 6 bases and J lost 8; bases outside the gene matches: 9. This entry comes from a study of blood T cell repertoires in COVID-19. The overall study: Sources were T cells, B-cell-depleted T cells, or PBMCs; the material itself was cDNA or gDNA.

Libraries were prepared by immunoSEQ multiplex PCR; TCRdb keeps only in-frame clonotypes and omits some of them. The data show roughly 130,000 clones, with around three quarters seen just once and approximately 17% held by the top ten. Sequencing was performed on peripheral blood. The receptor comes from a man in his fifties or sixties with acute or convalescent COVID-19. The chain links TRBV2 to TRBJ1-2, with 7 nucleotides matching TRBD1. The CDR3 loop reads CASSQQGRRGYTF. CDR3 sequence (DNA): TGTGCCAGCAGCCAACAGGGGCGGAGGGGCTACACCTTC. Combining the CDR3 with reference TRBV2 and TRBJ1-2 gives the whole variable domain EPEVTQTPSHQVTQMGQEVILRCVPISNHLYFYWYRQILGQKVEFLVSFYNNEISEKSEIFDDQFSVERPDGSNFTLKIRSTKLEDSAMYFCASSQQGRRGYTFGSGTRLTVV.